What follows describes a single TCR beta chain. Its antigen is as yet unknown. The source of the sample is a study of T cell responses to AZD1222 COVID-19 vaccine. Study-level findings and limits: Distributed over spike, vaccine-associated CD4 TCRs predominated at 160-218 and 743-854.

In germline, CDR1 is SGHRS, CDR2 YFSETQ. The germline V and J ends were trimmed by 4 bases and 7 bases, with 15 bases remaining between them. The CDR3 contains 15 residues. Produced via immunoSEQ multiplex PCR; TCRdb's table is partial and in-frame only. The sample contains some 91,000 clones, 89% of which appear only once. The TCR was taken from an adult in good health. Sequencing was performed on peripheral blood, taken on day 0 of AZD1222 vaccination. V is TRBV5-1 and J is TRBJ1-6; tentatively, D is TRBD1 (5 bases). CDR3 protein: CASSPGWDGNSPLHF. CDR3 in DNA: TGCGCCAGCAGCCCAGGATGGGACGGAAATTCACCCCTCCACTTT.